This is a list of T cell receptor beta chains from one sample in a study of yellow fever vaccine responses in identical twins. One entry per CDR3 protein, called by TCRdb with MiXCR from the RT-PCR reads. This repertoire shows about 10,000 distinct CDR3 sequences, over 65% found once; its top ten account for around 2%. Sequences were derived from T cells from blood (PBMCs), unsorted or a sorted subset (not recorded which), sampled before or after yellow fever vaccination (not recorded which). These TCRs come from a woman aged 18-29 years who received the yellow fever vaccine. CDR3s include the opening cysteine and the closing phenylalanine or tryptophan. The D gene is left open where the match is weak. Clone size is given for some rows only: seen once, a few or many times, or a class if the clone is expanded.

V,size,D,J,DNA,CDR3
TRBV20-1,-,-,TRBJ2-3,TGCAGTGCTCCCCCCGGGGGTTTCACAGATACGCAGTATTTT,CSAPPGGFTDTQYF
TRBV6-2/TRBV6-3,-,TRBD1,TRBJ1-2,TGTGCCAGCAGTTACTCATCCGGGGACAGGACTGGCTACACCTTC,CASSYSSGDRTGYTF
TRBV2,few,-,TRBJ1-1,TGTGCCAGCAGTGAAAATACGGGGGGGAGCACTGAAGCTTTCTTT,CASSENTGGSTEAFF
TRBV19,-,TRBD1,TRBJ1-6,TGTGCCAGTAGTTTGGTCCAGAAGACGCGGACAGGGGGGGGATCACCCCTCCACTTT,CASSLVQKTRTGGGSPLHF
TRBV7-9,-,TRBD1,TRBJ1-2,TGTGCCAGCAGCCCTCCCGGGACAGGTACCTATGGCTACACCTTC,CASSPPGTGTYGYTF
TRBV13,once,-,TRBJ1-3,TGTGCCAGCAGGAGGGACATCAGCTCTGGAAACACCATATATTTT,CASRRDISSGNTIYF
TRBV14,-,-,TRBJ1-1,TGTGCCAGCAGCTGGACCGGGGGCACTGAAGCTTTCTTT,CASSWTGGTEAFF
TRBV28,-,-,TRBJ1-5,TGTGCCAGCAGGAGGGGCGGTTATAGCAATCAGCCCCAGCATTTT,CASRRGGYSNQPQHF
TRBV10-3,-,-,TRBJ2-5,TGTGCCATCAGTGAGTCGGGTAGGGTAGGGGAGACCCAGTACTTC,CAISESGRVGETQYF
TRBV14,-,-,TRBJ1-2,TGTGCCAGCAGCCCCGACACGTACTATGGCTACACCTTC,CASSPDTYYGYTF
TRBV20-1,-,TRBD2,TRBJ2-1,TGCAGTGCTCCTCGGACTAGCGGGGGGGATGAGCAGTTCTTC,CSAPRTSGGDEQFF
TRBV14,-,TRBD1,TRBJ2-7,TGTGCCAGCAGCCAAGGCAGGGGGTCGGGCGAGCAGTACTTC,CASSQGRGSGEQYF
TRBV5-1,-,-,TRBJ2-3,TGCGCCAGCAGCCCCTCCCCGACGGCGTTGACAGATACGCAGTATTTT,CASSPSPTALTDTQYF
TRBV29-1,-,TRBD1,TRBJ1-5,TGCAGCGTTGCACAGGGGGCAAGCAATCAGCCCCAGCATTTT,CSVAQGASNQPQHF
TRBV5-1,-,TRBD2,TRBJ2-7,TGCGCCAGCAGCTTGACGGGACTAGTTTCCTACGAGCAGTACTTC,CASSLTGLVSYEQYF
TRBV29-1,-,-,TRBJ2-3,TGCAGCGTTGAAAAGCAAGATACGCAGTATTTT,CSVEKQDTQYF
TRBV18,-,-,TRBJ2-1,TGTGCCAGCTCACCTGGCCTAGCCTCCCACAATGAGCAGTTCTTC,CASSPGLASHNEQFF
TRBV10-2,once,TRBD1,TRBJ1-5,TGCGCCAGCAGTGAGGGGACAGGGAATCAGCCCCAGCATTTT,CASSEGTGNQPQHF
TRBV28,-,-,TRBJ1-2,TGTGCCAGCAAGGGGGGTTATGATGGCTACACCTTC,CASKGGYDGYTF
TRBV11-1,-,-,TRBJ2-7,TGTGCCAGCAGCTTATCGGACGGCTCCTACGAGCAGTACTTC,CASSLSDGSYEQYF
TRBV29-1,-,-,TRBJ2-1,TGCAGCGTTCCACTTCGAGGGGGGGACTACAATGAGCAGTTCTTC,CSVPLRGGDYNEQFF
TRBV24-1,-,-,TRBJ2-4,TGTGCCACCAGTGATCCTGGGACGGAGCAAAACATTCAGTACTTC,CATSDPGTEQNIQYF
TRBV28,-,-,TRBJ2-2,TGTGCCAGCAGTCGCAGGGAAGTGGGCACCGGGGAGCTGTTTTTT,CASSRREVGTGELFF
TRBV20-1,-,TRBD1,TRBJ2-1,TGCAGTGCTAGAGTAAAGGGCTACAGGGGCAATGAGCAGTTCTTC,CSARVKGYRGNEQFF
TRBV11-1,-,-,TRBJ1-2,TGTGCCAGCAGCTTAACAGGCAATGATGGCTACACCTTC,CASSLTGNDGYTF
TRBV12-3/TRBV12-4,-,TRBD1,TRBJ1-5,TGTGCCAGCAGCTCTATACGGACAGGCCAAAATCAGCCCCAGCATTTT,CASSSIRTGQNQPQHF
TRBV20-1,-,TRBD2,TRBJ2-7,TGCAGTGCTGGTACTAGCGGGAGTGTCTCCTACGAGCAGTACTTC,CSAGTSGSVSYEQYF
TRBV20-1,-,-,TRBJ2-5,TGCAGTGCTCAGGTGGGGGAGACCCAGTACTTC,CSAQVGETQYF
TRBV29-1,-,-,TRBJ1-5,TGCAGCGTTCTATCTTTCGGAGAGGAGCCCCAGCATTTT,CSVLSFGEEPQHF